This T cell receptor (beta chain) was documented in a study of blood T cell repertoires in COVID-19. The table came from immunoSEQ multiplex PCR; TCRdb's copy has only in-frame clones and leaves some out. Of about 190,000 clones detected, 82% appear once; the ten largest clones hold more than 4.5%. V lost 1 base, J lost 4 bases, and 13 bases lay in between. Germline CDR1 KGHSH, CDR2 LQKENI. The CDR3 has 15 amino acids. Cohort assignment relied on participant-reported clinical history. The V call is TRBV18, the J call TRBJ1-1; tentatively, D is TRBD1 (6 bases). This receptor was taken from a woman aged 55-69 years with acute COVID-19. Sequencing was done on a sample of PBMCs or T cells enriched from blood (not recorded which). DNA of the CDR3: TGTGCCAGCTCACCACGCCAACAGGGTATCACTGAAGCTTTCTTT. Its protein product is CASSPRQQGITEAFF.